Sequencing of this T cell receptor beta chain was carried out in a study of blood T cell repertoires in COVID-19. J lost 3 bases, V lost 4 bases, and 5 bases had no gene match. The germline V gene has CDR1 SGHAT and CDR2 FQNNGV. This CDR3 is built from 14 residues. Study processing details: It was from reference gene primer amplification that nucleated cell counts were estimated. TCRdb's copy holds only in-frame clones and misses some; the assay was immunoSEQ multiplex PCR. V and J calls and clone size come straight from that table; D and trimming were deduced from the DNA. The table includes nearly 350,000 clones, around 83% detected once.

Material: peripheral blood. The source is a man aged 25 to 40 with active or convalescent COVID-19. The V call is TRBV11-2, the J call TRBJ1-1; 7 bases align to TRBD1. Here the CDR3 reads CASSSRQGYTEAFF. CDR3 DNA: TGTGCCAGCAGCTCGCGACAGGGTTACACTGAAGCTTTCTTT.